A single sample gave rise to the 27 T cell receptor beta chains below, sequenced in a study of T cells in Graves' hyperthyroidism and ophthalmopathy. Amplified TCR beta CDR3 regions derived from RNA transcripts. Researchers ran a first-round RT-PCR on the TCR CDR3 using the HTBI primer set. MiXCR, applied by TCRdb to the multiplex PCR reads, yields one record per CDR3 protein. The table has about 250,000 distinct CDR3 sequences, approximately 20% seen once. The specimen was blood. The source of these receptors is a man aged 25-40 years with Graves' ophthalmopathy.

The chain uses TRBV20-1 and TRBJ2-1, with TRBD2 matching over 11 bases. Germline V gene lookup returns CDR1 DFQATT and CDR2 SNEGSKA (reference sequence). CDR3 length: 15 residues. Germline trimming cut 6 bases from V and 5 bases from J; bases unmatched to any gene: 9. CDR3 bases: TGCAGTGCACAGCGCGGGACTAGCGGAAACAATGAGCAGTTCTTC. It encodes CSAQRGTSGNNEQFF.

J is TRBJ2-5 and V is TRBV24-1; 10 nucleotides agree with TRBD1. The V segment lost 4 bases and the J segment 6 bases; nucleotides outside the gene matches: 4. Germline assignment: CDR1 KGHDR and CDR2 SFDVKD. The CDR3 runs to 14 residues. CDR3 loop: CATSDRTGGKTQYF. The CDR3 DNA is TGTGCCACCAGTGACCGGACAGGGGGAAAGACCCAGTACTTC.

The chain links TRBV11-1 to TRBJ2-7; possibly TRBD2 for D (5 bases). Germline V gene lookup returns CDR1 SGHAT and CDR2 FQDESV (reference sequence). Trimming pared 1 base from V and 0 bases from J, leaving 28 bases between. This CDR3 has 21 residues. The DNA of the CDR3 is TGTGCCAGCAGCTTAGGGAACGACGGCCTAGCTACTCCCCCTCGCTCCTACGAGCAGTACTTC. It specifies CASSLGNDGLATPPRSYEQYF.

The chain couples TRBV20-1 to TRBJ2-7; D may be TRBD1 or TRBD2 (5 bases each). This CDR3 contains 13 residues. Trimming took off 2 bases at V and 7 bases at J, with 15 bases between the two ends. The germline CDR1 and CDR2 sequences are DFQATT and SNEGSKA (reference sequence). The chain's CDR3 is CSARRPRGWEQYF. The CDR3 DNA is TGCAGTGCTAGACGGCCCCGGGGCTGGGAGCAGTACTTC.

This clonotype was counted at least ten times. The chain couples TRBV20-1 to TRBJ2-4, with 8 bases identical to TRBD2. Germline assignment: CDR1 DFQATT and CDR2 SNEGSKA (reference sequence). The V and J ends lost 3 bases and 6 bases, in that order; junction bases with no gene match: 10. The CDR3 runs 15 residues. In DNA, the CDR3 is TGCAGTGCTAGGCCGCCAAGCGGGAGCGGAAACATTCAGTACTTC. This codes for CSARPPSGSGNIQYF.

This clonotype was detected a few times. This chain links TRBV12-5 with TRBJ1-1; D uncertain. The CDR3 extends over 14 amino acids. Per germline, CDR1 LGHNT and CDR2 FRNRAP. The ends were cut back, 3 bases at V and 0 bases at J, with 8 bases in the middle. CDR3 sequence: CASGLPPMNTEAFF. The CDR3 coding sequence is TGTGCTAGTGGTTTACCCCCAATGAACACTGAAGCTTTCTTT.

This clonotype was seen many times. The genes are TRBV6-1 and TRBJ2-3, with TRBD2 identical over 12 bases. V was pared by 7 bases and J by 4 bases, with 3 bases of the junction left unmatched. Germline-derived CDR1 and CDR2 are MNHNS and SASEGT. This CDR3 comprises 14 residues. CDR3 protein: CASTSGRAPDTQYF. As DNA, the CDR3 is TGTGCCAGCACTAGCGGGAGGGCCCCAGATACGCAGTATTTT.

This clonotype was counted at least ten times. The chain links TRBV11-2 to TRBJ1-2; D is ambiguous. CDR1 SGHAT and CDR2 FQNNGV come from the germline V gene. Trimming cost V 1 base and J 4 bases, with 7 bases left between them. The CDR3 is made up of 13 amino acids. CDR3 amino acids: CASSLGGRYGYTF. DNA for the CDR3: TGTGCCAGCAGCTTAGGGGGTCGCTATGGCTACACCTTC.

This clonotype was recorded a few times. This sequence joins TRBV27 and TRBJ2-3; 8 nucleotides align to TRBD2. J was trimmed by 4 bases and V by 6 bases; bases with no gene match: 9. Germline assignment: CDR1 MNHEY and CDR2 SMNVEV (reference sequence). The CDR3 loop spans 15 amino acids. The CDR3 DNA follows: TGTGCCAGCAGCCTCCGACTAGCGAGACCAGATACGCAGTATTTT. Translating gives CASSLRLARPDTQYF.

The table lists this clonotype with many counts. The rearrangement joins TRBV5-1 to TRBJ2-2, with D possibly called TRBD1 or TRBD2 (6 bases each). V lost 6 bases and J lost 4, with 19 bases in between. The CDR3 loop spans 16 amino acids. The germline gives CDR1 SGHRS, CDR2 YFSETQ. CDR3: CASTSSGGASTGELFF. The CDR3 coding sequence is TGCGCCAGCACGTCGTCCGGGGGCGCCTCCACCGGGGAGCTGTTTTTT.

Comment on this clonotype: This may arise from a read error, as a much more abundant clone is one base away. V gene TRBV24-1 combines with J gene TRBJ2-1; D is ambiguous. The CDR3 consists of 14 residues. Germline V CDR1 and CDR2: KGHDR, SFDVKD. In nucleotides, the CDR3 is TGTACCACCAGTGATCCGACTGGGAACAATGAGCAGTTCTTC. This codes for CTTSDPTGNNEQFF.

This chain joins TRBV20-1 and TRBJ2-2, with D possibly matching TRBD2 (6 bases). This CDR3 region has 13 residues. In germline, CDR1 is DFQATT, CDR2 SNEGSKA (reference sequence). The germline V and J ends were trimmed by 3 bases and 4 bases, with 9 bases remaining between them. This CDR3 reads CSASERVTGELFF. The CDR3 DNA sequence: TGCAGTGCTAGCGAGCGGGTCACCGGGGAGCTGTTTTTT.

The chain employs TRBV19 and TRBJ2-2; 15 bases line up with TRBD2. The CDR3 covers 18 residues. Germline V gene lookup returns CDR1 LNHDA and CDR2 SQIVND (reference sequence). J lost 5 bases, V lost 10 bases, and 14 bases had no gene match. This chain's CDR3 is CATRDRGLAGGRTGELFF. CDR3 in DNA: TGTGCCACCCGGGACAGGGGACTAGCGGGAGGTAGGACCGGGGAGCTGTTTTTT.

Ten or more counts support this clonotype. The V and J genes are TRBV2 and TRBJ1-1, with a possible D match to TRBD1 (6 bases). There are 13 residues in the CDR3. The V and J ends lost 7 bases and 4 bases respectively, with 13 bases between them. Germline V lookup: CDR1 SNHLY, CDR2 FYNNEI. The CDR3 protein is CASKDSEATEAFF. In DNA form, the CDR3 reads TGTGCCAGCAAGGACAGTGAGGCCACTGAAGCTTTCTTT.

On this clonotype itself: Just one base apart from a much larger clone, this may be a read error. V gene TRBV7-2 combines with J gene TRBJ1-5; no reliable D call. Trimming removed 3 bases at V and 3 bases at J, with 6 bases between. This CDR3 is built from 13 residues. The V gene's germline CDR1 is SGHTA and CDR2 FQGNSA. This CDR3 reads CASSFTTNQPQHF. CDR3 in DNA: TGTGCCAGCAGCTTTACCACCAATCAGCCCCAGCATTTT.

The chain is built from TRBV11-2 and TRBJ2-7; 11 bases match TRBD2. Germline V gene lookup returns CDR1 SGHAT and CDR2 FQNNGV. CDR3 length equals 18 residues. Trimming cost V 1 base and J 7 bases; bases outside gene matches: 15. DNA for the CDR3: TGTGCCAGCAGCTTAGTATTTAAGGGGCTAGCGGGAGGCCCAGAGCAGTACTTC. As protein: CASSLVFKGLAGGPEQYF.

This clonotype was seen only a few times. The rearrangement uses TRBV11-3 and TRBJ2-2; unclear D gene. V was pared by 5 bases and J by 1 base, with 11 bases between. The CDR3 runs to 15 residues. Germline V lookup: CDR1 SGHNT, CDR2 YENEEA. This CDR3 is CASSVAQRNTGELFF. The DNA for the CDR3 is TGTGCCAGCAGCGTCGCACAGAGGAACACCGGGGAGCTGTTTTTT.

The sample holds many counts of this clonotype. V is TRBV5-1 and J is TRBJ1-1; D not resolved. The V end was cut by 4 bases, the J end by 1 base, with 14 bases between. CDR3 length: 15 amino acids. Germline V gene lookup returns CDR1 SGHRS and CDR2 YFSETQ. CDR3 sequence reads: CASSKNGRENTEAFF. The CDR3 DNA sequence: TGCGCCAGCAGCAAAAATGGTAGGGAGAACACTGAAGCTTTCTTT.

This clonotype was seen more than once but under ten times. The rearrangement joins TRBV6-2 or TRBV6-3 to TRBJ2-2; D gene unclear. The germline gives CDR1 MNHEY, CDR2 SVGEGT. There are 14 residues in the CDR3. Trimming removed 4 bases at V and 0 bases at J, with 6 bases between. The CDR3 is CASSSLANTGELFF. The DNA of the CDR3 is TGTGCCAGCAGTTCCCTAGCGAACACCGGGGAGCTGTTTTTT.

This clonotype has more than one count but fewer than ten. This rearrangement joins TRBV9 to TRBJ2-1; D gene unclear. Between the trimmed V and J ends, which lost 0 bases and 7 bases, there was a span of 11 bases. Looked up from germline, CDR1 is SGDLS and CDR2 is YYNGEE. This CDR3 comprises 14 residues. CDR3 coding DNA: TGTGCCAGCAGCGTAGACCCACTTCCAAATGAGCAGTTCTTC. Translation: CASSVDPLPNEQFF.

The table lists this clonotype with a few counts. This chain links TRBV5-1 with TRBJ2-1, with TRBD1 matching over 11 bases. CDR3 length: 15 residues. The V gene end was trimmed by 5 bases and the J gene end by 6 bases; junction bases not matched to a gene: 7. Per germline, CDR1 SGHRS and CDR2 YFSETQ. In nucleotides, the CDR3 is TGCGCCAGCAGGGGAGGGACAGGGGGTTTCAATGAGCAGTTCTTC. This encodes CASRGGTGGFNEQFF.

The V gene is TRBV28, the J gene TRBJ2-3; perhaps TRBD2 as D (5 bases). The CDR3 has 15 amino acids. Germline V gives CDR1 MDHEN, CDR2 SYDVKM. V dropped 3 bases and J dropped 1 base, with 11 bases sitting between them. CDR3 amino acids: CASSLWESGTDTQYF. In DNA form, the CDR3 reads TGTGCCAGCAGTTTGTGGGAGTCCGGCACAGATACGCAGTATTTT.

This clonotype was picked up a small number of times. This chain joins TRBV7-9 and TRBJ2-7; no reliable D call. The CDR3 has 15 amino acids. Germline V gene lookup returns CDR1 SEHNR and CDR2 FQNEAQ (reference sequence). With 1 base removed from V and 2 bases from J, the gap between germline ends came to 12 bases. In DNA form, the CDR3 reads TGTGCCAGCAGCTTAGACCGGCGGAGCCCCTACGAGCAGTACTTC. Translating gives CASSLDRRSPYEQYF.

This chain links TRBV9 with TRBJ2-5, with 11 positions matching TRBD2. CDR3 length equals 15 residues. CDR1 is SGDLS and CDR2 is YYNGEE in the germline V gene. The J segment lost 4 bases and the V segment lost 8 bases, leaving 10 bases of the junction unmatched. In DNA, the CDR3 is TGTGCCAGTAGTATAGATGGGACTAGCGGAGAGACCCAGTACTTC. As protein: CASSIDGTSGETQYF.

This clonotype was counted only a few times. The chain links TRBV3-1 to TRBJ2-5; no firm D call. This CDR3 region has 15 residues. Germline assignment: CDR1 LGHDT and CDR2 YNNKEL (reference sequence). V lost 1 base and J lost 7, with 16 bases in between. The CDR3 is CASSQGLPLRGTQYF. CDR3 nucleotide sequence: TGTGCCAGCAGCCAAGGACTGCCTTTACGAGGGACCCAGTACTTC.

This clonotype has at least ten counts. The chain's CDR3 is CASSLEGRDYGYTF. The CDR3 DNA is TGTGCCAGCAGCTTAGAAGGGAGGGACTATGGCTACACCTTC. The V gene is TRBV11-2, the J gene TRBJ1-2; D is unresolved. Germline V gene sequence: CDR1 SGHAT, CDR2 FQNNGV. This CDR3 is 14 amino acids long. The V end was cut by 0 bases, the J end by 3 bases, with 8 bases between.

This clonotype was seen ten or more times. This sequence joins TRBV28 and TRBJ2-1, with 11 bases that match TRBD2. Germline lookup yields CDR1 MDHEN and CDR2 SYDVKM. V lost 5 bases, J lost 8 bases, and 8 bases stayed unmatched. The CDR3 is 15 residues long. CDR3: CASSPQLAGAHEQFF. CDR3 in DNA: TGTGCCAGCAGTCCACAACTAGCGGGAGCCCATGAGCAGTTCTTC.